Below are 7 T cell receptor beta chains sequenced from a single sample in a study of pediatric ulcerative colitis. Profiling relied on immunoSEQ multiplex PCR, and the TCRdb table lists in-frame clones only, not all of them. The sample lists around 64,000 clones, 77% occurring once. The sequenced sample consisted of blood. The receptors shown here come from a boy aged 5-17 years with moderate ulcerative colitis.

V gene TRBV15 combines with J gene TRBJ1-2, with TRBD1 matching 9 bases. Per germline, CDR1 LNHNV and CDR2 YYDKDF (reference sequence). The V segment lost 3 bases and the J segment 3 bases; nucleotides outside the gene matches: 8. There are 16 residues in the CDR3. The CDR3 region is CATSRGQGRGDYGYTF. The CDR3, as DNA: TGTGCCACCAGCAGGGGACAGGGTAGGGGTGACTATGGCTACACCTTC.

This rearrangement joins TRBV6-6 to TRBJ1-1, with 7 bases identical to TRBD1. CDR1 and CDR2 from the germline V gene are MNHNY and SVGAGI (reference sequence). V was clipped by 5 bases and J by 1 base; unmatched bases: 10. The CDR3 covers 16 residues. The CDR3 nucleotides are TGTGCCAGCAGTCAGGTCAGGGGGTTAAGGAACACTGAAGCTTTCTTT. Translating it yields CASSQVRGLRNTEAFF.

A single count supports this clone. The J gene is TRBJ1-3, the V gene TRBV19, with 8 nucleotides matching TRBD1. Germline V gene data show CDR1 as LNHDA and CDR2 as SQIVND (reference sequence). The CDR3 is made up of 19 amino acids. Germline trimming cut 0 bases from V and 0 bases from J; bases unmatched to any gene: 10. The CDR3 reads CASSIDQETGDSSGNTIYF. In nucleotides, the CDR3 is TGTGCCAGTAGTATAGATCAAGAGACAGGGGATTCCTCTGGAAACACCATATATTTT.

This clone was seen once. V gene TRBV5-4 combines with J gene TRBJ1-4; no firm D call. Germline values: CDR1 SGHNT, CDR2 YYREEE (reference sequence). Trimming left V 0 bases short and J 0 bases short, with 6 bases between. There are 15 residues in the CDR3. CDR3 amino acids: CASSLGGTTNEKLFF. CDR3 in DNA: TGTGCCAGCAGCTTGGGTGGAACAACTAATGAAAAACTGTTTTTT.

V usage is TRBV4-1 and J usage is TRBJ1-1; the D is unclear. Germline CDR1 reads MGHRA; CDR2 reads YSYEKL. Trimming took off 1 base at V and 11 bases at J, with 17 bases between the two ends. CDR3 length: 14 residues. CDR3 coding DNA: TGCGCCAGCAGCCAAGCCCTAGACATCCGTGAGGCTTTCTTT. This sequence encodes CASSQALDIREAFF.

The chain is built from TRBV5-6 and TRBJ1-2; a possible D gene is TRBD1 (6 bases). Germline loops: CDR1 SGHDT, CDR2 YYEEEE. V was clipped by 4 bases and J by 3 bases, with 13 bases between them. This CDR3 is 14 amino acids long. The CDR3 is CASSLRGTDYGYTF. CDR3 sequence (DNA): TGTGCCAGCAGCCTGAGGGGGACGGACTATGGCTACACCTTC.

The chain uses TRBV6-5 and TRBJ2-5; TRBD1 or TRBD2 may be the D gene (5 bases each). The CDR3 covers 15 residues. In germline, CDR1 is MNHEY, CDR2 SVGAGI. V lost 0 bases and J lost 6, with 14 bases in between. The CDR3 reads CASSYSISREQTQYF. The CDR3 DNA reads TGTGCCAGCAGTTACTCCATTTCCAGGGAGCAGACCCAGTACTTC.